These T cell receptor beta chains were read from a single sample in a study of cytomegalovirus exposure and HLA in healthy donors. Profiling relied on immunoSEQ multiplex PCR, and the TCRdb table lists in-frame clones only, not all of them. The table has 110,000 to 150,000 clones, 85% to 95% seen once. Sequenced sample: PBMCs. All receptors come from a man aged 18 to 29 in good health and CMV-seropositive. Both conserved end residues are part of each CDR3. Not every row has a clone size; where given, it reads once, few, many or a size class.

v_gene,j_gene,abundance,CDR3aa
TRBV11-2,TRBJ2-7,.,CDARKSYEQYF
TRBV7-8,TRBJ2-1,.,CASSTPGLKYNEQFF
TRBV7-2,TRBJ2-7,.,CASSFGVAAYEQYF
TRBV2,TRBJ2-3,.,CASSGDSSLGSTQYF
TRBV27,TRBJ2-3,once,CASSRRADTQYF
TRBV2,TRBJ1-1,.,CASSLTGGYTEAFF
TRBV30,TRBJ2-7,once,CAWSPFGGYEQYF
TRBV5-4,TRBJ2-7,once,CASSPPGTGPYEQYF
TRBV27,TRBJ2-2,.,CASSPRQFAGGNTGELFF
TRBV27,TRBJ2-1,.,CASSLKPGYNEQFF
TRBV6-1,TRBJ2-7,.,CASSGTSYYEQYF
TRBV19,TRBJ2-7,.,CASSPGLAGGYEQYF
TRBV2,TRBJ2-1,.,CASTEGGEQFF
TRBV5-6,TRBJ1-3,.,CASSAYSGNTIYF
TRBV5-5,TRBJ1-2,.,CASSPGGRTGSYTF
TRBV27,TRBJ2-7,once,CASSRFQGAEQYF
TRBV29-1,TRBJ2-2,.,CSGVRGSTGELFF
TRBV6-1,TRBJ1-2,.,CASRDTQGSGYTF
TRBV15,TRBJ2-1,.,CATSRDPPWTSGPSVYNEQFF
TRBV7-6,TRBJ2-5,.,CASSLATLAGGETQYF
TRBV7-8,TRBJ2-1,.,CASSFGGPRGEQFF
TRBV5-4,TRBJ2-2,.,CASSAAGVWNTGELFF
TRBV6-5,TRBJ1-3,.,CASSYFPSGNTIYF
TRBV9,TRBJ2-7,.,CASSVGDMPYEQYF
TRBV30,TRBJ1-3,few,CAWSRGTPSGNTIYF
TRBV28,TRBJ2-2,once,CASRRLAGGTGELFF
TRBV5-1,TRBJ2-7,.,CASSLAGDRWYEQYF
TRBV7-2,TRBJ2-5,.,CASSSGLAPGGETQYF
TRBV7-8,TRBJ2-7,.,CASSLLRTVNEQYF
TRBV28,TRBJ2-7,.,CASNNGQASSYEQYF
TRBV13,TRBJ2-7,once,CASSFSGKFDEQYF
TRBV7-2,TRBJ1-1,.,CASSLPGTQKAAFF
TRBV11-2,TRBJ1-2,.,CASSLGKGTGGYTF
TRBV29-1,TRBJ1-2,.,CSVGDSRGGYTF
TRBV10-1,TRBJ2-7,.,CATLTYEQYF
TRBV4-2,TRBJ1-1,.,CASSQDAGTGLGAFF